The following is a T cell receptor (beta chain) sequence with its context. What it binds is not known. Other DNA sequences in the sample encode the same CDR3. The source of the sample is a study of cytomegalovirus exposure and HLA in healthy donors. Findings and limits, study-wide: Reportedly, fewer N-insertions than the roughly 690-donor mean appeared in an Asian-associated ancestry cluster in a later analysis.

With 60 Vbeta and 13 Jbeta primers, the PCR was carried out. TCRdb keeps only in-frame clones here, not all; method: immunoSEQ multiplex PCR. The profile shows 65,000 to 85,000 clones, 86% of them singletons. The V gene lost 0 bases and the J gene lost 4 bases, with 14 bases spanning the gap. CDR3 length equals 16 residues. CDR1 and CDR2 (germline): SGHRS, YFSETQ. The sequencing input was PBMCs. This clonotype originated in a woman between 25 and 40 years old in good health and CMV-seronegative. J is TRBJ1-3 and V is TRBV5-1; D uncertain. CDR3 in DNA: TGCGCCAGCAGCTTGGGTCCCCTCGGGTCCGGAAACACCATATATTTT. It yields the protein CASSLGPLGSGNTIYF.